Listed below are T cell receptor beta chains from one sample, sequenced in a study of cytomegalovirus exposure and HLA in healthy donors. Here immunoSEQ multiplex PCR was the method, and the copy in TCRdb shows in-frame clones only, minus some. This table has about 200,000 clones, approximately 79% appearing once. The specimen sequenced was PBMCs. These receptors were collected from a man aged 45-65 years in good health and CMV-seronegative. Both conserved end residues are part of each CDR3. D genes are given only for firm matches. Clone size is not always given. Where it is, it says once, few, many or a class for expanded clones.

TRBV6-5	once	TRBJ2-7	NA	TGTGCCAGCAGTTACTCGATTCGGTCAGGGAACTACGAGCAGTACTTC	CASSYSIRSGNYEQYF
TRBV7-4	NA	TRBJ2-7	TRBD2	TGTGCCAGCAGCTTAGACGGGAGGTACGAGCAGTACTTC	CASSLDGRYEQYF
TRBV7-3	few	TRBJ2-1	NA	TGTGCCAGCAGCTTAAGAGTGAGGTCTGACAATGAGCAGTTCTTC	CASSLRVRSDNEQFF
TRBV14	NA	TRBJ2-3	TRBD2	TGTGCCAGCAGCCCCCGGGAGGGAACTAGGGCAGATACGCAGTATTTT	CASSPREGTRADTQYF
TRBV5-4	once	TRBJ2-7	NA	TGTGCCAGCAGCTCTGACTCGAGCTCCTACGAGCAGTACTTC	CASSSDSSSYEQYF
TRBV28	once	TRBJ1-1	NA	TGTGCCAGCAGACCTTTTAGGGATACGGGGACTGAAGCTTTCTTT	CASRPFRDTGTEAFF
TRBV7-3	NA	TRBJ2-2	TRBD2	TGTGCCAGCAGCTTCGAAGGACTAGCGGGGGCGAACACCGGGGAGCTGTTTTTT	CASSFEGLAGANTGELFF
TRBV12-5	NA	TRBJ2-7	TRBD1	TGTGCTAGTGGCGACCGGACAGGGGGTTCTAGCTCCTACGAGCAGTACTTC	CASGDRTGGSSSYEQYF
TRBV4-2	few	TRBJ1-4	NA	TGTGCCAGCAGCCAAGATTACGCGGCTAATGAAAAACTGTTTTTT	CASSQDYAANEKLFF
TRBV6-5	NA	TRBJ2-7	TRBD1	TGTGCCAGCAGTTTTACAGGGGACTACGAGCAGTACTTC	CASSFTGDYEQYF
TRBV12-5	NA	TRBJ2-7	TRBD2	TGTGCTAGTGGTTTGACCCCTTTAGCGGGAGAGGCCTACGAGCAGTACTTC	CASGLTPLAGEAYEQYF
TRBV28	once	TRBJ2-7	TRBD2	TGTGCCAGCAAGGCTAGCGGGGAGAGGGGGTCGTCCTACGAGCAGTACTTC	CASKASGERGSSYEQYF
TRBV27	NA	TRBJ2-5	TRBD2	TGTGCCAGCAGTTCCGGCGGGAGGGCCCAAGAGACCCAGTACTTC	CASSSGGRAQETQYF
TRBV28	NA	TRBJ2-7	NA	TGTGCCAGCAGCCCCGCGGGACTGGGGGAGCAGTACTTC	CASSPAGLGEQYF
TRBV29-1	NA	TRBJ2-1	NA	TGCAGCGGTGGTCCGGGACTCCATAACAATGAGCAGTTCTTC	CSGGPGLHNNEQFF
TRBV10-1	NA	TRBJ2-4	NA	TGCGCCAGCTCCGGGGTCGAAAACATTCAGTACTTC	CASSGVENIQYF
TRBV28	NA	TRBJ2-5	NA	TGTGCCAGCAGTTTCAATGTAAAGACAGTAGTCCACCAAGAGACCCAGTACTTC	CASSFNVKTVVHQETQYF
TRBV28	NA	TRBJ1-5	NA	TGTGCCAGCAGTTTCATGACAGGTCTTAACAATCAGCCCCAGCATTTT	CASSFMTGLNNQPQHF
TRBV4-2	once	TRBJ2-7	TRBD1	TGTGCCAGCAACCAAGAGGGTCCCGGGACAGGGGACGAGCAGTACTTC	CASNQEGPGTGDEQYF
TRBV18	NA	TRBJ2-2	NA	TGTGCCAGCTCAAATAGGAGCACCGGGGAGCTGTTTTTT	CASSNRSTGELFF
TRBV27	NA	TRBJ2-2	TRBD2	TGTGCCAGCAGTTTTGGCGGGAGCGCCGGGGAGCTGTTTTTT	CASSFGGSAGELFF
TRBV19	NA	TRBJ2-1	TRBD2	TGTGCCAGTAGTGCTTTTTTGGCGGGAGCTGAGCAGTTCTTC	CASSAFLAGAEQFF
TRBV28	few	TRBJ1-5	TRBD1	TGTGCCAGCAGTCAGTGGACAGGGTTAGGCAATCAGCCCCAGCATTTT	CASSQWTGLGNQPQHF
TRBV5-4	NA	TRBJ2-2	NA	TGTGCCAGCAGCTTGGACTCCCAGAACACCGGGGAGCTGTTTTTT	CASSLDSQNTGELFF
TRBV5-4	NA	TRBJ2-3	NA	TGTGCCAGCAGCCCAGACACTAGCACAGATACGCAGTATTTT	CASSPDTSTDTQYF
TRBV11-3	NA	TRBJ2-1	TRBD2	TGTGCCAGCAGCCCCGGGGGGAGGACCTACAATGAGCAGTTCTTC	CASSPGGRTYNEQFF
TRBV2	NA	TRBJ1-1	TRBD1	TGTGCCAGCAGTGATGAGAGGGGGCGGAATGCTTTCTTT	CASSDERGRNAFF
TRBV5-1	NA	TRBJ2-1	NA	TGCGCCAGCAGCTTGGACTCTCGGGAGCAGTTCTTC	CASSLDSREQFF